Described below is a single TCR beta chain sequence and its context. Other DNA sequences in this specimen translate into the identical CDR3. The sample is drawn from a study of T cells in women clearing cervical HPV infection. Profiling relied on immunoSEQ multiplex PCR, and the TCRdb table lists in-frame clones only, not all of them. The table for this sample gives approximately 37,000 clones. Specimen: blood buffy coat. The TCR sequence derives from a woman between 18 and 69 years old with a cervical HPV16 infection that either progressed to CIN3+ or cleared (not recorded which).

The chain's CDR3 is CASSNPLATVQAYTF. Partial CDR3 DNA: TGTGCCAGCAGCAATCCCCTAGCGACAGTACAGGCG. The rearrangement joins TRBV7-6 to TRBJ1-2; TRBD1 might be the D (5 bases). The CDR3 end is not reached by the read, which stops 3 residues before it; the germline J gene fills it in. Germline V gene sequence: CDR1 SGHVS, CDR2 FNYEAQ. The CDR3 is 15 residues long.